A selection of T cell receptor beta chains follows, all from one sample in a study of blood T cell repertoires in COVID-19. The table came from immunoSEQ multiplex PCR; TCRdb's copy has only in-frame clones and leaves some out. The repertoire holds roughly 250,000 clones, with about 91% as singletons. Sequencing used PBMCs or T cells enriched from blood (not recorded which). All receptors derive from a middle-aged woman with acute COVID-19. Both conserved end residues are part of each CDR3. The order of the fields is CDR3 length, J gene, clone size, D gene, V gene, CDR3 DNA, CDR3 protein. The D gene is left open where the match is weak. Only some rows state a clone size, as once, few, many or a class for expanded clones.

18 | TRBJ2-5 | NA | NA | TRBV7-7 | TGTGCTAGCAGCGCGGAGGTACCAAGAAGGGGGAACCAAGAGACCCAGTACTTC | CASSAEVPRRGNQETQYF
14 | TRBJ1-1 | few | TRBD1 | TRBV7-3 | TGTGCCAGCAGCTCTCAGGGGGCGGTCACTGAAGCTTTCTTT | CASSSQGAVTEAFF
16 | TRBJ1-6 | NA | NA | TRBV6-1 | TGTGCCAGCAGTGAAGCTGCGGCAGGGGTTCTTTCACCCCTCCACTTT | CASSEAAAGVLSPLHF
14 | TRBJ1-5 | once | NA | TRBV28 | TGTGCCAGCAGTACCGGGATAAACAATCAGCCCCAGCATTTT | CASSTGINNQPQHF
15 | TRBJ1-2 | NA | TRBD1 | TRBV5-4 | TGTGCCAGCAGCTTGATCGGGACAGGGGAGTATGGCTACACCTTC | CASSLIGTGEYGYTF
13 | TRBJ1-5 | once | NA | TRBV10-3 | TGTGCCATCAGTGAACAGAGACGGCAGCCCCAGCATTTT | CAISEQRRQPQHF
14 | TRBJ2-7 | few | NA | TRBV9 | TGTGCCAGCAGCGTAGATAACAGGAAGGGCGAGCAGTACTTC | CASSVDNRKGEQYF
13 | TRBJ2-1 | NA | NA | TRBV12-5 | TGTGCTAGTGGTTTGGGCGGGGCCAATGAGCAGTTCTTC | CASGLGGANEQFF
11 | TRBJ1-2 | NA | TRBD1 | TRBV29-1 | TGCAGTTCCCGGGACAGCTATGGCTACACCTTC | CSSRDSYGYTF
14 | TRBJ2-2 | NA | NA | TRBV3-1/TRBV3-2 | TGTGCCAGCAGACAAAGCCAGGGTAGCGGGGAGCTGTTTTTT | CASRQSQGSGELFF
11 | TRBJ1-2 | NA | TRBD1 | TRBV2 | TGTGCCCAGACAGGGAACTATGGCTACACCTTC | CAQTGNYGYTF
15 | TRBJ1-2 | once | TRBD1 | TRBV7-2 | TGTGCCAGCAGCTTCTCCACCGGGACAGGGTATGGCTACACCTTC | CASSFSTGTGYGYTF
19 | TRBJ2-1 | NA | TRBD1 | TRBV7-8 | TGTGCCAGCAGCTCAATGACCGGGACAGGGATGTGGGGCTACAATGAGCAGTTCTTC | CASSSMTGTGMWGYNEQFF
16 | TRBJ1-2 | NA | TRBD1 | TRBV18 | TGTGCCAGCTCACTATACAGGGGTAGGATTAACTATGGCTACACCTTC | CASSLYRGRINYGYTF
17 | TRBJ2-5 | NA | NA | TRBV4-1 | TGCGCCAGCAGCCACCGACTCGGCCCAAATAGCGTGGAGACCCAGTACTTC | CASSHRLGPNSVETQYF
17 | TRBJ2-1 | NA | TRBD2 | TRBV25-1 | TGTGCCAGCAGTCCCCGGGCCGGGACTAGCGGTTCCAATGAGCAGTTCTTC | CASSPRAGTSGSNEQFF
16 | TRBJ2-4 | NA | NA | TRBV15 | TGTGCCACCAGCAGAGTGGGGGGAGTAGCCAAAAACATTCAGTACTTC | CATSRVGGVAKNIQYF
15 | TRBJ1-4 | NA | NA | TRBV5-1 | TGCGCCAGCAGCTTGGTCGGACAGCCAAATGAAAAACTGTTTTTT | CASSLVGQPNEKLFF
16 | TRBJ1-4 | NA | TRBD1 | TRBV7-6 | TGTGCCAGCAGCGCGAACCCGGGACAGCCTTATGAAAAACTGTTTTTT | CASSANPGQPYEKLFF
16 | TRBJ1-2 | NA | NA | TRBV11-2 | TGTGCCAGCAGCTTAGTAACTGCAGGGGACGACTATGGCTACACCTTC | CASSLVTAGDDYGYTF
17 | TRBJ2-1 | NA | TRBD2 | TRBV28 | TGTGCCAGCATCCCCGTTTTGGGTGGGAGGGCCTACAATGAGCAGTTCTTC | CASIPVLGGRAYNEQFF
15 | TRBJ2-3 | NA | NA | TRBV7-9 | TGTGCCAGCAGCCCTGCCAGGGGAAGCACAGATACGCAGTATTTT | CASSPARGSTDTQYF
13 | TRBJ1-5 | NA | NA | TRBV2 | TGTGCCAGCAGTGTTACAGGGATTCAGCCCCAGCATTTT | CASSVTGIQPQHF
15 | TRBJ1-1 | NA | NA | TRBV10-2 | TGCGCCAGCAGAGACGGGCCACAGGGTTACACTGAAGCTTTCTTT | CASRDGPQGYTEAFF
13 | TRBJ1-1 | NA | NA | TRBV27 | TGTGCCAGCAGTTACAGGGTGAACACTGAAGCTTTCTTT | CASSYRVNTEAFF
13 | TRBJ2-5 | NA | NA | TRBV28 | TGTGCCAGCAGGTCGACAGCGAAAGAGACCCAGTACTTC | CASRSTAKETQYF
15 | TRBJ1-2 | NA | TRBD1 | TRBV28 | TGTGCCAGCAGTGTAACCGGGACAGGCGACTATGGCTACACCTTC | CASSVTGTGDYGYTF
16 | TRBJ2-1 | once | NA | TRBV5-1 | TGCGCCAGCAGCTTGGCCGGAGGGAGGCTGGGCAATGAGCAGTTCTTC | CASSLAGGRLGNEQFF
12 | TRBJ1-1 | many | NA | TRBV10-1 | TGCGCCAGCAGGGGGCAGGACACTGAAGCTTTCTTT | CASRGQDTEAFF
16 | TRBJ2-5 | NA | TRBD2 | TRBV2 | TGTGCCAGCACCGGATTAGGGCTAGCGGGAGCAGAGACCCAGTACTTC | CASTGLGLAGAETQYF
14 | TRBJ1-5 | NA | NA | TRBV10-3 | TGTGCCATCAAAGGAACGATAGCTGGACAGCCCCAGCATTTT | CAIKGTIAGQPQHF
15 | TRBJ2-1 | NA | TRBD2 | TRBV13 | TGTGCCAGCAGCTTATTGACTAGCGGATACAATGAGCAGTTCTTC | CASSLLTSGYNEQFF
14 | TRBJ2-7 | NA | TRBD2 | TRBV5-1 | TGCGCCAGCAGCGGAACTAGCGGAGAGTACGAGCAGTACTTC | CASSGTSGEYEQYF
13 | TRBJ1-1 | NA | TRBD1 | TRBV6-5 | TGTGCCAGCAGTTACGAAGGACAGGGGGAGACTTTCTTT | CASSYEGQGETFF
17 | TRBJ1-1 | NA | NA | TRBV28 | TGTGCCAGCAGTTTAGCGGTGGGTCAGAAGGGGGACACTGAAGCTTTCTTT | CASSLAVGQKGDTEAFF
18 | TRBJ2-6 | NA | NA | TRBV24-1 | TGTGCCACCAGTGATCAAGGGGGTTCCAAACTCTGGGCCAACGTCCTGACTTTC | CATSDQGGSKLWANVLTF
14 | TRBJ1-2 | NA | NA | TRBV5-1 | TGCGCCAGCAGCTCGACAGAGTGGAACTATGGCTACACCTTC | CASSSTEWNYGYTF
14 | TRBJ2-7 | NA | TRBD1 | TRBV9 | TGTGCCAGCAGCGTTACAGGGGACTCCTACGAGCAGTACTTC | CASSVTGDSYEQYF
13 | TRBJ1-5 | NA | NA | TRBV9 | TGTGCCAGCAGCGTAGCAGGTAATCAGCCCCAGCATTTT | CASSVAGNQPQHF
15 | TRBJ2-2 | few | NA | TRBV15 | TGTGCCACCAGCAGAGATCCCAGGGGCACCGGGGAGCTGTTTTTT | CATSRDPRGTGELFF
16 | TRBJ2-5 | once | NA | TRBV14 | TGTGCCAGCAGCCATTGGGGGGAGCCGCTACAAGAGACCCAGTACTTC | CASSHWGEPLQETQYF
17 | TRBJ2-1 | NA | TRBD2 | TRBV18 | TGTGCCAGCTCACTAGCGGGGACCCTTGGGGGTTACAATGAGCAGTTCTTC | CASSLAGTLGGYNEQFF
14 | TRBJ1-5 | once | NA | TRBV5-4 | TGTGCCACATCTACAGGCACCTTCGATCAGCCCCAGCATTTT | CATSTGTFDQPQHF
16 | TRBJ1-5 | NA | NA | TRBV19 | TGTGCCAGTAGTCCCCCGGGGTGGGCGAGCAATCAGCCCCAGCATTTT | CASSPPGWASNQPQHF
13 | TRBJ1-2 | NA | TRBD1 | TRBV6-5 | TGTGCCAGCAGTTGGGGACAGGGAAGAGGCTACACCTTC | CASSWGQGRGYTF
16 | TRBJ2-4 | NA | TRBD1 | TRBV29-1 | TGCAGCGTTGTAAAAGTACCGGACAGGGGGCAGAACATTCAGTACTTC | CSVVKVPDRGQNIQYF
14 | TRBJ1-1 | NA | NA | TRBV30 | TGTGCCTGGAGTGCTGCCACAGCGAACACTGAAGCTTTCTTT | CAWSAATANTEAFF
15 | TRBJ2-7 | NA | TRBD2 | TRBV7-9 | TGTGCCAGCAGCGAACTAGCGGGAGGATCCTACGAGCAGTACTTC | CASSELAGGSYEQYF
15 | TRBJ1-1 | NA | NA | TRBV6-5 | TGTGCCAGCAGCCGGGCGGACAGCTCGGGCACTGAAGCTTTCTTT | CASSRADSSGTEAFF
13 | TRBJ1-1 | NA | TRBD1 | TRBV6-6 | TGTGCCAGCCAACAGGGGGCTATCACTGAAGCTTTCTTT | CASQQGAITEAFF
15 | TRBJ1-6 | few | NA | TRBV7-2 | TGTGCCAGCAGAGAGGGGGGGGTTATTAATTCACCCCTCCACTTT | CASREGGVINSPLHF
15 | TRBJ2-5 | NA | TRBD2 | TRBV10-1 | TGCGCCAGCAGTGAGTACGGGACTAACCAAGAGACCCAGTACTTC | CASSEYGTNQETQYF
17 | TRBJ2-2 | NA | NA | TRBV9 | TGTGCCAGCAGCTCCCCCACGCTAGGCACTAACACCGGGGAGCTGTTTTTT | CASSSPTLGTNTGELFF
15 | TRBJ1-1 | NA | TRBD1 | TRBV4-3 | TGCGCCAGCAGCCAAGATACAGGGGCTAACACTGAAGCTTTCTTT | CASSQDTGANTEAFF
14 | TRBJ2-5 | NA | NA | TRBV6-5 | TGTGCCAGCAGGGGCTCGGGACTCGACGAGACCCAGTACTTC | CASRGSGLDETQYF
16 | TRBJ2-1 | few | TRBD2 | TRBV11-3 | TGTGCCAGCAGCTTGAATCGGGGGGGAACCTACAATGAGCAGTTCTTC | CASSLNRGGTYNEQFF
16 | TRBJ2-1 | NA | TRBD2 | TRBV3-1/TRBV3-2 | TGTGCCAGCAGCCAAGAAGCGGGAGCGGCCTACAATGAGCAGTTCTTC | CASSQEAGAAYNEQFF
14 | TRBJ2-1 | NA | TRBD1 | TRBV10-1 | TGCGCCAGCAGCTCGGGACAGGCCCCCAATGAGCAGTTCTTC | CASSSGQAPNEQFF
14 | TRBJ1-2 | NA | NA | TRBV7-9 | TGTGCCAGCAGCCGGCCCACAGGGACCTATGGCTACACCTTC | CASSRPTGTYGYTF
18 | TRBJ2-6 | NA | NA | TRBV27 | TGTGCCAGCAGTTTGACAGACACAAGACCCTCTGGGGCCAACGTCCTGACTTTC | CASSLTDTRPSGANVLTF